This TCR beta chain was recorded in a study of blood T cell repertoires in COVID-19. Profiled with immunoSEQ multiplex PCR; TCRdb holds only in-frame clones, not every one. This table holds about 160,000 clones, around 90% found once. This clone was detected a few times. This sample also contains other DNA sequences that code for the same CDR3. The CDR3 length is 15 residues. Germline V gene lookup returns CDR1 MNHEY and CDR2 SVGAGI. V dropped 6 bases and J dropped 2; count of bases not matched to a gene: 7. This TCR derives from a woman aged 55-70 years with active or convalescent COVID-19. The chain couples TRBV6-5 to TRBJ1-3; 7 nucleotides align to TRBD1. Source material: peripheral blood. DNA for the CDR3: TGTGCCAGCAGCCGAGACAGGGCAGCTGGAAACACCATATATTTT. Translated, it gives CASSRDRAAGNTIYF.